This passage covers 28 T cell receptor beta chains from one sample sequenced in a study of control samples from healthy donors and cancer patients. Clones were sequenced by immunoSEQ multiplex PCR, and TCRdb holds only the in-frame ones, with some missing. The sample lists roughly 170,000 clones; approximately 94% were seen once. Specimen: blood. All receptors come from a woman aged 18-29 years in good health.

This sequence joins TRBV9 and TRBJ2-3; a weak D match, TRBD2 (6 bases). Trimming shortened V by 6 bases and J by 1 base, and 12 bases separated the two germline ends. Germline V gives CDR1 SGDLS, CDR2 YYNGEE. This CDR3 comprises 14 residues. The CDR3 spells CASTPSGGTDTQYF. In DNA form, the CDR3 reads TGTGCCAGCACCCCGTCGGGGGGCACAGATACGCAGTATTTT.

The chain recombines TRBV28 with TRBJ2-1; 10 bases map to TRBD1. The CDR3 loop spans 16 amino acids. In germline, CDR1 is MDHEN, CDR2 SYDVKM. After removal of 4 bases from V and 9 bases from J, the junction contained 12 bases not matched to a gene. The CDR3 loop is CASSSLTGGIGGEQFF. As DNA, the CDR3 is TGTGCCAGCAGTTCCCTGACAGGGGGCATAGGGGGTGAGCAGTTCTTC.

This chain connects TRBV6-6 to TRBJ1-2, with D uncertain. Trimming pared 0 bases from V and 5 bases from J, leaving 10 bases between. The CDR3 is 14 residues long. Germline V lookup: CDR1 MNHNY, CDR2 SVGAGI (reference sequence). This chain's CDR3 is CASSYSPDQYGYTF. Here the CDR3 DNA reads TGTGCCAGCAGTTACTCCCCTGATCAATATGGCTACACCTTC.

The chain links TRBV6-2 or TRBV6-3 to TRBJ1-5; possibly TRBD1 for D (5 bases). The CDR3 runs 13 residues. Germline loops: CDR1 MNHEY, CDR2 SVGEGT. V was trimmed by 7 bases and J by 6 bases, leaving 13 bases between them. The chain's CDR3 is CASNPPGGQPQHF. The DNA of the CDR3 is TGTGCCAGCAACCCCCCTGGGGGTCAGCCCCAGCATTTT.

In this sample, this clone turned up once. The V and J genes are TRBV4-2 and TRBJ2-1; 11 bases are shared with TRBD1. The trim removed 3 bases at V and 7 bases at J, leaving 5 bases unmatched. The CDR3 length is 15 residues. Germline V gene lookup returns CDR1 LGHNA and CDR2 YNFKEQ. The CDR3 spells CASSHPGQGGNEQFF. CDR3 DNA: TGTGCCAGCAGCCATCCGGGACAGGGGGGAAATGAGCAGTTCTTC.

The CDR3 sequence is CASSLGAEEQYF. The CDR3 DNA is TGTGCCAGCAGTTTAGGGGCGGAGGAGCAGTACTTC. The chain combines TRBV12-3 or TRBV12-4 with TRBJ2-7, with D unresolved. Trimming stripped 1 base from V and 7 bases from J, with 8 bases between. The CDR3 runs 12 residues.

The chain joins TRBV19 to TRBJ1-2; 9 positions agree with TRBD1. Germline V CDR1 and CDR2: LNHDA, SQIVND (reference sequence). This CDR3 has 18 residues. After removal of 4 bases from V and 0 bases from J, the junction contained 12 bases not matched to a gene. CDR3 bases: TGTGCCAGTAGTAAACCGGGACAGGGAGGAGAGGCTAACTATGGCTACACCTTC. It encodes CASSKPGQGGEANYGYTF. The full variable domain, rest sourced from reference TRBV19 and TRBJ1-2, is DGGITQSPKYLFRKEGQNVTLSCEQNLNHDAMYWYRQDPGQGLRLIYYSQIVNDFQKGDIAEGYSVSREKKESFPLTVTSAQKNPTAFYLCASSKPGQGGEANYGYTFGSGTRLTVV.

The V call is TRBV5-1, the J call TRBJ2-1, with TRBD2 identical over 12 bases. V trimming: 4 bases; J trimming: 5 bases; junction bases outside the gene matches: 7. CDR3 length equals 16 residues. The germline V gene encodes CDR1 SGHRS and CDR2 YFSETQ. The chain's CDR3 is CASSPRTSGANNEQFF. Here the CDR3 DNA reads TGCGCCAGCAGCCCGCGGACTAGCGGGGCAAACAATGAGCAGTTCTTC.

V usage is TRBV4-2 and J usage is TRBJ1-5; perhaps TRBD1 as D (5 bases). The V gene's germline CDR1 is LGHNA and CDR2 YNFKEQ. CDR3 length: 15 residues. V was clipped by 1 base and J by 3 bases, with 10 bases between them. The CDR3 bases are TGTGCCAGCAGCCAAGGTATGGGGGACAATCAGCCCCAGCATTTT. It encodes CASSQGMGDNQPQHF.

This clone appeared a few times. The chain recombines TRBV21-1 with TRBJ1-5; TRBD1 reflects the table's D call only, with no check against the DNA. TRBV21-1 is flagged as a pseudogene. This CDR3 has 13 residues. CDR3 bases: TGTGCCAGCCCCGTGACAGGGGACCCCCCCCAGCATTTT. As protein: CASPVTGDPPQHF.

The CDR3 spells CASRRRQSSGNTIYF. CDR3 bases: TGTGCCAGCAGAAGGAGGCAAAGCTCTGGAAACACCATATATTTT. The V gene is TRBV2, the J gene TRBJ1-3, with D uncertain. This CDR3 comprises 15 residues. Trimming removed 6 bases at V and 0 bases at J, with 12 bases between. Germline V lookup: CDR1 SNHLY, CDR2 FYNNEI.

This sequence joins TRBV7-3 and TRBJ2-3, with 9 bases identical to TRBD2. CDR1 is SGHTA, CDR2 FQGTGA, per germline. J lost 2 bases, V lost 5 bases, and 20 bases had no gene match. The CDR3 consists of 20 residues. CDR3 amino acids: CASSHSGSGGPGYSTDTQYF. DNA of the CDR3: TGTGCCAGCAGCCATTCGGGAAGCGGGGGGCCAGGGTACTCCACAGATACGCAGTATTTT.

V usage is TRBV28 and J usage is TRBJ2-1; D may be TRBD2 (5 bases). The CDR3 has 12 amino acids. The V gene's germline CDR1 is MDHEN and CDR2 SYDVKM. V lost 5 bases and J 10 bases, leaving 12 bases between the germline ends. CDR3 nucleotide sequence: TGTGCCAGCAGTCGTAGGAGGCTCGAGCAGTTCTTC. Amino acid sequence: CASSRRRLEQFF.

Turning to this clone: A read error may produce the germline difference seen at one junction end. The rearrangement links TRBV7-7 to TRBJ2-3; a possible D gene is TRBD1 (6 bases). CDR3 length: 14 residues. CDR1 and CDR2 from the germline V gene are SSHAT and FNYEAQ (reference sequence). The CDR3 region has the DNA TGTGCTAGCAGCTTACACCAGGGGACAGATACGCAGTATTTT. This gives the protein CASSLHQGTDTQYF. Combining the CDR3 with reference TRBV7-7 and TRBJ2-3 gives the whole variable domain GAGVSQSPRYKVTKRGQDVTLRCDPISSHATLYWYQQALGQGPEFLTYFNYEAQPDKSGLPSDRFSAERPEGSISTLTIQRTEQRDSAMYRCASSLHQGTDTQYFGPGTRLTVL.

The J gene is TRBJ1-5, the V gene TRBV6-5; 11 bases line up with TRBD1. J lost 7 bases, V lost 6 bases, and 8 bases had no gene match. Germline CDR1 MNHEY, CDR2 SVGAGI. This CDR3 has 15 residues. CDR3 nucleotide sequence: TGTGCCAGCAGCCCGGGACAGGGGGTAACGCAGCCCCAGCATTTT. This translates into CASSPGQGVTQPQHF.

This clone has only a few counts. V is TRBV27 and J is TRBJ1-6, with D possibly TRBD1 on 6 matching bases. The CDR3 is 14 amino acids. Trimming stripped 6 bases from V and 13 bases from J, with 19 bases between. Germline CDR1 reads MNHEY; CDR2 reads SMNVEV (reference sequence). The CDR3, as DNA: TGTGCCAGCAGACTCGAGGGACAAATAGGGCCCCTCCACTTT. Its protein is CASRLEGQIGPLHF.

The chain recombines TRBV6-2 or TRBV6-3 with TRBJ2-1; D ambiguous. The germline V gene encodes CDR1 MNHEY and CDR2 SVGEGT. The CDR3 covers 13 residues. Trimming removed 6 bases at V and 5 bases at J, with 11 bases between. CDR3 sequence: CASSNTENNEQFF. CDR3 nucleotides: TGTGCCAGCAGCAATACAGAAAACAATGAGCAGTTCTTC.

The chain is built from TRBV4-3 and TRBJ1-1; 8 bases are shared with TRBD1. The CDR3 is 16 residues long. Germline V gene data show CDR1 as LGHNA and CDR2 as YSLEER. Trimming removed 4 bases from V and 7 bases from J; junction bases left unmatched: 14. Here the CDR3 DNA reads TGCGCCAGCAGCCTCCTCATCGGCGACAGGGGAATTGAAGCTTTCTTT. It is translated as CASSLLIGDRGIEAFF.

The chain uses TRBV9 and TRBJ2-1, with unresolved D. This CDR3 spans 14 amino acids. The germline CDR1 and CDR2 sequences are SGDLS and YYNGEE. Trimming cost V 0 bases and J 10 bases, with 14 bases left between them. CDR3 coding DNA: TGTGCCAGCAGCGTAGGGTCGGCCGCCTGGGAGCAGTTCTTC. It yields the protein CASSVGSAAWEQFF.

The rearrangement uses TRBV3-1 (or the pseudogene TRBV3-2) and TRBJ1-5; D may be TRBD1 (5 bases). Germline values: CDR1 LGHDT, CDR2 YNNKEL (reference sequence). CDR3 size: 14 residues. The V end lost 0 bases, the J end lost 7 bases, and 10 bases lay between the germline ends. CDR3 loop: CASSQEDSPQPQHF. The CDR3 nucleotides read TGTGCCAGCAGCCAAGAAGACAGTCCCCAGCCCCAGCATTTT.

This clone was observed once. The J gene is TRBJ1-2, the V gene TRBV27; no firm D call. The germline CDR1 and CDR2 sequences are MNHEY and SMNVEV (reference sequence). The CDR3 contains 14 residues. Trimming took 2 bases from V and 8 from J, leaving 15 bases between them. This CDR3 reads CASSLRDGVGGYTF. CDR3 coding DNA: TGTGCCAGCAGTTTAAGGGATGGGGTCGGGGGCTACACCTTC.

A word on this clone: At one boundary the junction diverges from the germline segment, which might be a read error. The chain links TRBV7-7 to TRBJ2-3; 7 positions agree with TRBD1. This CDR3 is built from 15 residues. Germline V gene lookup returns CDR1 SSHAT and CDR2 FNYEAQ (reference sequence). Here the CDR3 DNA reads TGTGCTAGCAGCCTAGGGGACAGTTATGGTTATACGCAGTATTTT. The encoded protein is CASSLGDSYGYTQYF. The whole variable domain, remainder taken from reference TRBV7-7 and TRBJ2-3, is GAGVSQSPRYKVTKRGQDVTLRCDPISSHATLYWYQQALGQGPEFLTYFNYEAQPDKSGLPSDRFSAERPEGSISTLTIQRTEQRDSAMYRCASSLGDSYGYTQYFGPGTRLTVL.

V gene TRBV5-1 combines with J gene TRBJ1-1, with D perhaps TRBD1 (5 bases). This CDR3 spans 15 amino acids. Looked up from germline, CDR1 is SGHRS and CDR2 is YFSETQ. Trimming cost V 1 base and J 5 bases, with 15 bases left between them. The CDR3 bases are TGCGCCAGCAGCTTGTACCCGGGACCGAATACTGAAGCTTTCTTT. Protein product: CASSLYPGPNTEAFF. Full variable domain (remainder filled in from reference TRBV5-1 and TRBJ1-1): KAGVTQTPRYLIKTRGQQVTLSCSPISGHRSVSWYQQTPGQGLQFLFEYFSETQRNKGNFPGRFSGRQFSNSRSEMNVSTLELGDSALYLCASSLYPGPNTEAFFGQGTRLTVV.

The chain joins TRBV28 to TRBJ2-5; D perhaps matches TRBD2 (5 bases). V gave up 3 bases and J gave up 5 bases, with 13 bases separating them. Germline CDR1 reads MDHEN; CDR2 reads SYDVKM. This CDR3 has 14 amino acids. CDR3 nucleotide sequence: TGTGCCAGCAGTTTCGGAGGTCATCAGGAGACCCAGTACTTC. Translation: CASSFGGHQETQYF.

The genes are TRBV18 and TRBJ2-5; D is possibly TRBD1 or TRBD2 (5 bases each). The CDR3 is 18 amino acids. Trimming pared 4 bases from V and 2 bases from J, leaving 23 bases between. Germline CDR1 is KGHSH and CDR2 is LQKENI. The CDR3 is CASSRGDRTVGKQETQYF. CDR3 sequence (DNA): TGTGCCAGCTCACGAGGGGACCGTACAGTGGGAAAGCAAGAGACCCAGTACTTC.

The rearrangement uses TRBV3-1 (or the pseudogene TRBV3-2) and TRBJ1-4; weak D call: TRBD1 (5 bases). CDR1 and CDR2 from the germline V gene are LGHDT and YNNKEL (reference sequence). Trimming took 0 bases from V and 8 from J, leaving 7 bases between them. This CDR3 spans 13 amino acids. This CDR3 is CASSQEWGEKLFF. CDR3 sequence (DNA): TGTGCCAGCAGCCAAGAGTGGGGCGAAAAACTGTTTTTT.

The genes are TRBV6-6 and TRBJ2-5; TRBD1 aligns across 8 bases. The CDR3 runs to 14 residues. J was trimmed by 3 bases and V by 1 base; bases with no gene match: 1. Germline loops: CDR1 MNHNY, CDR2 SVGAGI (reference sequence). The CDR3 protein is CASSYLDREETQYF. CDR3 nucleotides: TGTGCCAGCAGTTACTTGGACAGGGAAGAGACCCAGTACTTC.

The chain is built from TRBV7-2 and TRBJ2-7; 9 bases align to TRBD2. The ends lost 1 base at V and 5 bases at J; junction bases unmatched: 3. This CDR3 has 14 amino acids. CDR1 is SGHTA, CDR2 FQGNSA, per germline. CDR3 DNA sequence: TGTGCCAGCAGCTTAGGGTCTAGCGGGAACGAGCAGTACTTC. It translates to CASSLGSSGNEQYF.